The 5 T cell receptor beta chains presented below share a single source sample, sequenced in a study of neurological immune-mediated disorders. Each CDR3 protein is one row after TCRdb ran MiXCR on the 5' RACE reads. This table has 45,000 to 60,000 distinct CDR3 sequences, 2% to 2.5% appearing once. Source material: PBMCs. The receptors were sampled from a man aged 50-59 years with multiple sclerosis.

The chain employs TRBV5-8 and TRBJ1-1; the match to TRBD1 covers 8 bases. The CDR3 has 16 amino acids. The germline V gene encodes CDR1 SGHTS and CDR2 YDEGEE. J gave up 0 bases and V 0 bases, and 4 bases lay outside the gene matches. CDR3 amino acids: CASSLATGGMNTEAFF. In nucleotides, the CDR3 is TGTGCCAGCAGCTTGGCCACAGGGGGGATGAACACTGAAGCTTTCTTT.

This clonotype was counted ten times or more. V usage is TRBV7-2 and J usage is TRBJ1-5, with D possibly TRBD1 on 5 matching bases. Trimming took off 3 bases at V and 9 bases at J, with 9 bases between the two ends. In germline, CDR1 is SGHTA, CDR2 FQGNSA. This CDR3 is 12 amino acids long. The CDR3: CASSFNTGPQHF. In DNA, the CDR3 is TGTGCCAGCAGCTTTAACACAGGGCCCCAGCATTTT.

This clonotype was counted many times. The V gene is TRBV20-1, the J gene TRBJ1-3, with D possibly matching TRBD1 (6 bases). The CDR3 extends over 14 amino acids. Germline V gene lookup returns CDR1 DFQATT and CDR2 SNEGSKA (reference sequence). V was cut by 2 bases and J by 5 bases, with 13 bases left in between. The CDR3 reads CSARSKQGRNTIYF. CDR3 coding DNA: TGCAGTGCTAGATCGAAACAGGGTAGAAACACCATATATTTT.

This clonotype was recorded many times. J is TRBJ2-1 and V is TRBV20-1, with 12 bases that match TRBD2. The V gene end was trimmed by 5 bases and the J gene end by 1 base; junction bases not matched to a gene: 9. The germline gives CDR1 DFQATT, CDR2 SNEGSKA (reference sequence). The CDR3 extends over 17 amino acids. The CDR3 DNA follows: TGCAGTGCTTACCCCCTAGCGGGGGGGGGATCCTACAATGAGCAGTTCTTC. It specifies CSAYPLAGGGSYNEQFF.

This clonotype was picked up many times. The chain carries TRBV4-3 and TRBJ1-1; TRBD1 agrees at 8 bases. CDR1 is LGHNA, CDR2 YSLEER, per germline. V dropped 1 base and J dropped 2; count of bases not matched to a gene: 3. This CDR3 is 15 amino acids long. Here the CDR3 reads CASSQAQGANTEAFF. CDR3 in DNA: TGCGCCAGCAGCCAAGCTCAGGGGGCTAACACTGAAGCTTTCTTT.